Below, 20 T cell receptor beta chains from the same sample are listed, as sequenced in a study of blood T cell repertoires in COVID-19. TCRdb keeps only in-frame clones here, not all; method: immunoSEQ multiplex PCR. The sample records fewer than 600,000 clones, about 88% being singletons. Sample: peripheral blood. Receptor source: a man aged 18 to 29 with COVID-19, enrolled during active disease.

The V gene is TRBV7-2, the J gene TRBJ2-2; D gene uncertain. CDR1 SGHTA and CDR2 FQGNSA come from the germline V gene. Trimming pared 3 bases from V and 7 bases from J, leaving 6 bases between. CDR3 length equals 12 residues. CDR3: CASSFEVGELFF. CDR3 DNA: TGTGCCAGCAGCTTTGAGGTCGGGGAGCTGTTTTTT.

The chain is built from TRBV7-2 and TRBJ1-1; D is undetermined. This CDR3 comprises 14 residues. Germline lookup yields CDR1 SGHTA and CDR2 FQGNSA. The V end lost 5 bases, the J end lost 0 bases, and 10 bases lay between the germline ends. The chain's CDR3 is CASSLANMNTEAFF. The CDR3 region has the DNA TGTGCCAGCAGCCTTGCAAACATGAACACTGAAGCTTTCTTT. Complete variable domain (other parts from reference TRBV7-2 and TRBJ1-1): GAGVSQSPSNKVTEKGKDVELRCDPISGHTALYWYRQSLGQGLEFLIYFQGNSAPDKSGLPSDRFSAERTGGSVSTLTIQRTQQEDSAVYLCASSLANMNTEAFFGQGTRLTVV.

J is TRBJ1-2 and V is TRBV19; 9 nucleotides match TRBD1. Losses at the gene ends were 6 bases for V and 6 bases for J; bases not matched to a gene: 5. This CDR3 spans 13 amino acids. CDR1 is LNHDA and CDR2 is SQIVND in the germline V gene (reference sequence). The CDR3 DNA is TGTGCCAGTAGGACACAGGGGGCGCATGGCTACACCTTC. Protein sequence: CASRTQGAHGYTF.

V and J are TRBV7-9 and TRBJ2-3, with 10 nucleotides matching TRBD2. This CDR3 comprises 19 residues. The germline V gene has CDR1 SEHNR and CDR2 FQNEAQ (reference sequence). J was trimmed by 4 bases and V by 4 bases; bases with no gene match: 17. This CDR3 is CASSSPDQRGGLLSDTQYF. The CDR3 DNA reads TGTGCCAGCAGCTCCCCAGATCAGCGGGGGGGCCTTTTATCAGATACGCAGTATTTT.

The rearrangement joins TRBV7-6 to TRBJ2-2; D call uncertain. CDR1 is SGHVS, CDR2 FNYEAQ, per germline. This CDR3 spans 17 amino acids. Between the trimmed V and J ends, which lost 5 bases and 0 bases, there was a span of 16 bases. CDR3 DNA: TGTGCCAGCAGCCCGAGAAGCGCGTCAGCGAACACCGGGGAGCTGTTTTTT. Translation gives CASSPRSASANTGELFF.

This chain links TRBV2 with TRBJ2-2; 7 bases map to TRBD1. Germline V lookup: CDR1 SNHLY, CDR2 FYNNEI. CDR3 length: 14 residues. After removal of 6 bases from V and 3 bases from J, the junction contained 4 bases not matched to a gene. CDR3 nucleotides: TGTGCCAGCAGCCGAGGACAGGACACCGGGGAGCTGTTTTTT. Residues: CASSRGQDTGELFF. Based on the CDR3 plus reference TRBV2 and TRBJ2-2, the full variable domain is EPEVTQTPSHQVTQMGQEVILRCVPISNHLYFYWYRQILGQKVEFLVSFYNNEISEKSEIFDDQFSVERPDGSNFTLKIRSTKLEDSAMYFCASSRGQDTGELFFGEGSRLTVL.

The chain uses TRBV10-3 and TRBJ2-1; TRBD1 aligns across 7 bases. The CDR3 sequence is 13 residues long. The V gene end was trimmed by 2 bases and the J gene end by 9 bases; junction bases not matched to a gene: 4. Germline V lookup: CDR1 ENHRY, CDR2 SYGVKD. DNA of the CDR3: TGTGCCATCAGTGAGGAAAACAGGGGTGAGCAGTTCTTC. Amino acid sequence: CAISEENRGEQFF.

The DNA for the CDR3 is TGCGCCAGCAGCCTAAGGGCTATTGAGGGTGACTATAATTCACCCCTCCACTTT. Residues: CASSLRAIEGDYNSPLHF. V and J are TRBV4-1 and TRBJ1-6, with unresolved D. V shed 4 bases and J shed 3 bases, with 19 bases lying between them. Germline V gives CDR1 MGHRA, CDR2 YSYEKL. The CDR3 extends over 18 amino acids.

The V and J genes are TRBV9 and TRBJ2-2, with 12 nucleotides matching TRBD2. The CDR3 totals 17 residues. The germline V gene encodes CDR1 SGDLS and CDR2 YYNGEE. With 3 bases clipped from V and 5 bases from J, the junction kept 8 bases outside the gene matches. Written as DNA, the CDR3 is TGTGCCAGCAGCGCTCTAGCGGGAGGGGATATAACCGGGGAGCTGTTTTTT. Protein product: CASSALAGGDITGELFF.

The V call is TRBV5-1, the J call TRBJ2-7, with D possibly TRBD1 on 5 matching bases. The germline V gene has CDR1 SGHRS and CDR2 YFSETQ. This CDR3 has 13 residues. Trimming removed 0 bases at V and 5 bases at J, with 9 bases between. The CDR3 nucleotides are TGCGCCAGCAGCTTGGAGGCCAGGGACGAGCAGTACTTC. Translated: CASSLEARDEQYF.

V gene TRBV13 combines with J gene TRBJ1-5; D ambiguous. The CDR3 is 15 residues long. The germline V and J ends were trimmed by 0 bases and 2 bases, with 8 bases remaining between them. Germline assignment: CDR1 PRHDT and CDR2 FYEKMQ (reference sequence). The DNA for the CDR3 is TGTGCCAGCAGCTTAGGGGGAGGTGGCAATCAGCCCCAGCATTTT. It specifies CASSLGGGGNQPQHF.

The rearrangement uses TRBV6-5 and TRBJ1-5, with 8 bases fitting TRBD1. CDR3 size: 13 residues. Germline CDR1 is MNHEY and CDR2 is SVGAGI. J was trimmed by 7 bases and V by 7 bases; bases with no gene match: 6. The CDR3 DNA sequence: TGTGCCAGCATCACGACAGGGGAACAGCCCCAGCATTTT. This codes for CASITTGEQPQHF.

This chain's CDR3 is CASSSGSLSYNEQFF. The CDR3 nucleotides read TGTGCCAGTAGTAGCGGGAGCCTAAGCTACAATGAGCAGTTCTTC. The chain employs TRBV2 and TRBJ2-1, with 9 bases lining up with TRBD2. Germline V lookup: CDR1 SNHLY, CDR2 FYNNEI. This CDR3 spans 15 amino acids. The junction had 9 bases not matched to a gene; V was cut back by 9 bases and J by 3 bases.

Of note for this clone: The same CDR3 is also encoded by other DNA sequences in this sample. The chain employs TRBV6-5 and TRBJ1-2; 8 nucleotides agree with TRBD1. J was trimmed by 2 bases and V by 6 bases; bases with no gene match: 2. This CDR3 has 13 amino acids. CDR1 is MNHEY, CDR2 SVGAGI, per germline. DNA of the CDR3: TGTGCCAGCAGCCGGGACAGGAACTATGGCTACACCTTC. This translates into CASSRDRNYGYTF.

CDR3 amino acids: CSVLTGGETQYF. In DNA, the CDR3 is TGCAGCGTTTTAACAGGGGGAGAGACCCAGTACTTC. This rearrangement joins TRBV29-1 to TRBJ2-5; 8 bases agree with TRBD1. This CDR3 has 12 amino acids. Germline lookup yields CDR1 SQVTM and CDR2 ANQGSEA. V lost 5 bases to trimming and J lost 4 bases; unmatched junction nucleotides: 3.

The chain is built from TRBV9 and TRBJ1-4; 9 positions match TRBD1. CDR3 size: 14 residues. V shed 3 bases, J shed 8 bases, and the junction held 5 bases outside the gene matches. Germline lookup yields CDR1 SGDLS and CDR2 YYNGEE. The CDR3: CASSEDRGPEKLFF. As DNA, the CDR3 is TGTGCCAGCAGCGAGGACAGGGGTCCGGAAAAACTGTTTTTT.

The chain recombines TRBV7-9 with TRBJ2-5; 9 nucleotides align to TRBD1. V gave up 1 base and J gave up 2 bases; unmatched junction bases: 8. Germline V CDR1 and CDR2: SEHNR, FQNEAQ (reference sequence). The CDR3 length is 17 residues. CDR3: CASSLGGQGRQQETQYF. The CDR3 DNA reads TGTGCCAGCAGCTTAGGGGGACAGGGTCGGCAGCAAGAGACCCAGTACTTC.

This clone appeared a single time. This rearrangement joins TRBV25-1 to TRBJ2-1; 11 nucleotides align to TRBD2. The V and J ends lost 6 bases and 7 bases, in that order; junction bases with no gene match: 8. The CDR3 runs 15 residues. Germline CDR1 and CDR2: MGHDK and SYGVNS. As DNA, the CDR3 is TGTGCCAGCAGCCGCCTAGCGGGAGGTGGAAATGAGCAGTTCTTC. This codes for CASSRLAGGGNEQFF.

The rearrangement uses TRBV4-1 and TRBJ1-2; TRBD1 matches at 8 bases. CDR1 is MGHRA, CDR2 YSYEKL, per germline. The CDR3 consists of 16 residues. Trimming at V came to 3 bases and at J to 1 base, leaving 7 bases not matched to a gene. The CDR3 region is CASSHGTGQSNYGYTF. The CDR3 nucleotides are TGCGCCAGCAGCCATGGGACAGGCCAGAGTAACTATGGCTACACCTTC.

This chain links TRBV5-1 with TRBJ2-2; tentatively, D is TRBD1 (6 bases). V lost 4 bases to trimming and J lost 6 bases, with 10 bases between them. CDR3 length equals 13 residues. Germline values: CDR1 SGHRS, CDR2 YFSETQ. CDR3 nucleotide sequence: TGCGCCAGCAGCCCAGGACAGTCCGGGGAGCTGTTTTTT. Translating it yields CASSPGQSGELFF. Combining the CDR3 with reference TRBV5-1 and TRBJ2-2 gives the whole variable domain KAGVTQTPRYLIKTRGQQVTLSCSPISGHRSVSWYQQTPGQGLQFLFEYFSETQRNKGNFPGRFSGRQFSNSRSEMNVSTLELGDSALYLCASSPGQSGELFFGEGSRLTVL.